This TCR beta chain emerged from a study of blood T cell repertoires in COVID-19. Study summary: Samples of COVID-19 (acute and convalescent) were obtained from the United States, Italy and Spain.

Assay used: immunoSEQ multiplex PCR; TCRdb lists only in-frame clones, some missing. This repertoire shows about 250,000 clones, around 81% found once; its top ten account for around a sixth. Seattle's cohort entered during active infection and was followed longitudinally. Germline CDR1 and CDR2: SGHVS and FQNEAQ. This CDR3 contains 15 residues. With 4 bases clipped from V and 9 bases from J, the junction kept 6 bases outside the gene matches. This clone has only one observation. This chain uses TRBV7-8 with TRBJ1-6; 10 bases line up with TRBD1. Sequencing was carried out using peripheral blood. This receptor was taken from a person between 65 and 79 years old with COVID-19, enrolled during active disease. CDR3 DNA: TGTGCCAGCAGCTCCCGACAGGGGGCATTTTCACCCCTCCACTTT. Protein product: CASSSRQGAFSPLHF.